This TCR beta chain is drawn from a study of T-cell memory formation after mild COVID-19. Study findings and constraints: Clones that shrank (day 15 to 85) were balanced CD4/CD8, whereas later expanders leaned CD4+.

Of note for this clonotype: Antigen unknown.

The length of the CDR3 is 15 residues. The V segment lost 4 bases and the J segment 4 bases; nucleotides outside the gene matches: 9. Germline V gene sequence: CDR1 SGHKS, CDR2 YYEKEE (reference sequence). In TCRdb, the 5' RACE reads were re-called with MiXCR into one record per CDR3 protein. The table shows 300,000 to 350,000 distinct CDR3 sequences, with roughly 21% occurring only once. The source is a man younger than 35 who had mild COVID-19 (a few samples of this study predate the infection). Cell type and time point are not known. The chain employs TRBV5-5 and TRBJ1-1, with 8 bases aligning to TRBD1. The source material was PBMCs or a T cell subset sorted from them (not recorded which). In DNA, the CDR3 is TGTGCCAGCAGCGATACAGGGGGGTTGGGCACTGAAGCTTTCTTT. Protein: CASSDTGGLGTEAFF.